The TCR beta chain under discussion was sequenced for a study of tumor and adjacent non-tumor tissue in lung cancer. Remarks on this clonotype: Its target is unknown. The CDR3 carries no conserved terminal phenylalanine or tryptophan, so it likely arises from a read error.

Trimming took 5 bases from V and 4 from J; bases not matched to a gene: 9. CDR3 length: 15 residues. Germline loops: CDR1 SGHNT, CDR2 YENEEA. General observations from the study: Significantly higher TCR diversity was found in tumor than normal lung. Higher tumor TCR diversity was associated with shorter survival.

TCRbeta libraries were built with three rounds of nested PCR, modified from ARM-PCR. TCRdb called the multiplex PCR reads again in MiXCR, with one record for every CDR3 protein. The sample records roughly 120,000 distinct CDR3 sequences, about 65% being singletons. The template was RNA from unsorted bulk tissue. More than 3 cm separated this lung sample from the edge of the tumor. The source is a man aged 60 to 75 with non-small cell lung cancer. The sample consisted of distant non-tumor lung tissue. The V and J genes are TRBV11-3 and TRBJ1-1, with 8 nucleotides matching TRBD1. The CDR3 DNA follows: TGTGCCAGCAGCACCAGGACAGGGCGATTCACTGAAGCTTTCATT. Protein product: CASSTRTGRFTEAFI.